This TCR beta chain appears in the sequencing data of a study of vaccination and CD4 T cells after COVID-19. At the level of the study: Samples after vaccination came a median roughly eleven weeks past dose two, ranging 14 to 241. The cells were exposed to overlapping spike peptides originating from SARS-CoV-2, HCoV-NL63, HCoV-OC43 and HCoV-229E for stimulation.

Turning to this clonotype: No antigen is known for it.

Treatment: roughly 10-day PBMC culture with coronavirus spike peptide pools or control peptides (ViraFEST assay). ViraFEST sequenced TCRs after peptide-pool expansion of antigen-specific T cells. The junction had 4 bases not matched to a gene; V was cut back by 4 bases and J by 1 base. This CDR3 is built from 16 residues. The Oncomine TCR Beta short-read assay was applied to DNA of cultured CD4+ T cells. Investigators obtained genomic DNA by extraction from cultured CD4+ T cells. TCRdb reprocessed the PCR reads via MiXCR and lists one record per CDR3 protein. The sample lists 20,000 to 25,000 distinct CDR3 sequences, 45% to 60% seen once, with almost 6% in the top ten.

The TCR originated in a human donor who had recovered from COVID-19. The chain has TRBV12-3 or TRBV12-4 and TRBJ1-6, with 7 bases that match TRBD1. Sequences were obtained from CD4+ T cells from blood, cultured in vitro. DNA for the CDR3: TGTGCCAGCAGTTCTCGACAGGGTTCCTATAATTCACCCCTCCACTTT. Its translation: CASSSRQGSYNSPLHF.